The entry below gives a single TCR beta chain sequence along with its context. Trimming took 5 bases from V and 4 from J, leaving 8 bases between them. CDR1 is SNHLY, CDR2 FYNNEI, per germline. This CDR3 is built from 12 residues. TCRdb's copy holds only in-frame clones and misses some; the assay was immunoSEQ multiplex PCR. The sample shows hundreds of thousands of clones, around 84% of them seen only once. The data stem from a study of blood T cell repertoires in COVID-19. Study-wide background: Specimens from acute and convalescent COVID-19 originated in the United States, Italy and Spain.

Sequenced sample: PBMCs or T cells enriched from blood (not recorded which). The rearrangement links TRBV2 to TRBJ1-1; maybe TRBD1 (6 bases). The source is a woman under 40 who had been exposed to COVID-19. The CDR3 reads CASSKTGTEAFF. The CDR3, as DNA: TGTGCCAGCAGTAAGACAGGCACTGAAGCTTTCTTT.